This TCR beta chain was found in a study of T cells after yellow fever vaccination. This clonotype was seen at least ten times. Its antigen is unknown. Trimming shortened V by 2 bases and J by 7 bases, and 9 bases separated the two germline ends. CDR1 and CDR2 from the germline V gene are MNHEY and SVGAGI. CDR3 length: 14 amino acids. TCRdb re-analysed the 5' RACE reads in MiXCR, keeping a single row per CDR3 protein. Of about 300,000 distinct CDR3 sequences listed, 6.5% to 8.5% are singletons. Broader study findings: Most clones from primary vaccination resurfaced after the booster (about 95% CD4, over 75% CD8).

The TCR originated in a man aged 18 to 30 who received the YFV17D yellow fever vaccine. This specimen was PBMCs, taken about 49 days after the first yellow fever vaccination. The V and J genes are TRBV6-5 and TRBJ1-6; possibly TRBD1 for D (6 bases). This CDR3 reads CASSYRGRNSPLHF. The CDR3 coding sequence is TGTGCCAGCAGTTACAGGGGGAGGAATTCACCCCTCCACTTT.